This T cell receptor beta chain was obtained from a study of naive and memory T cell subsets. Ligated cDNA underwent four rounds of PCR with nested alpha and beta constant region primers and SP2. Alpha and beta constant region primers primed reverse transcription for blood and skin samples. Each CDR3 protein is one row after TCRdb ran MiXCR on the 5' RACE reads. The sample comprises tens of thousands of distinct CDR3 sequences, less than 10% of which are singletons, and approximately 10% rests with the top ten. The table lists this clonotype with many counts. A UMI-containing oligonucleotide was joined by 3' ligation to the TCR cDNA template. Whole-blood samples were over 2 ml of peripheral blood from healthy adult volunteers. Input was roughly 1 to 1000 ng of DNase-treated total RNA without cell sorting. The CDR3 contains 13 residues. From germline, CDR1 is DFQATT and CDR2 SNEGSKA (reference sequence). Trimming left V 7 bases short and J 1 base short, with 13 bases between.

The receptor was isolated from a female donor in good health. The chain recombines TRBV20-1 with TRBJ1-2; no clear D. The CDR3 loop is CSVARRNNYGYTF. The DNA of the CDR3 is TGCAGTGTCGCACGTCGGAATAACTATGGCTACACCTTC.